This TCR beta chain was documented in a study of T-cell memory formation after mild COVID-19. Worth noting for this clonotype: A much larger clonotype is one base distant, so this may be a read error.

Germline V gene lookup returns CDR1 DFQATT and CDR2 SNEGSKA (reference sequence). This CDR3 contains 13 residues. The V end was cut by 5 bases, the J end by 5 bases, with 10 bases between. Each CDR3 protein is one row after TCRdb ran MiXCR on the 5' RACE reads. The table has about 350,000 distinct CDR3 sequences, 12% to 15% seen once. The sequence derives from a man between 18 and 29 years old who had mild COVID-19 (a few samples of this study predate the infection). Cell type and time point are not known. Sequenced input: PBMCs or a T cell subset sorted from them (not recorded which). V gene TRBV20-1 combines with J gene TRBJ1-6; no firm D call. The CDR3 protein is CSAVTWNNSPLHF. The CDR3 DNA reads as TGCAGTGCTGTGACATGGAATAATTCACCCCTCCACTTT.